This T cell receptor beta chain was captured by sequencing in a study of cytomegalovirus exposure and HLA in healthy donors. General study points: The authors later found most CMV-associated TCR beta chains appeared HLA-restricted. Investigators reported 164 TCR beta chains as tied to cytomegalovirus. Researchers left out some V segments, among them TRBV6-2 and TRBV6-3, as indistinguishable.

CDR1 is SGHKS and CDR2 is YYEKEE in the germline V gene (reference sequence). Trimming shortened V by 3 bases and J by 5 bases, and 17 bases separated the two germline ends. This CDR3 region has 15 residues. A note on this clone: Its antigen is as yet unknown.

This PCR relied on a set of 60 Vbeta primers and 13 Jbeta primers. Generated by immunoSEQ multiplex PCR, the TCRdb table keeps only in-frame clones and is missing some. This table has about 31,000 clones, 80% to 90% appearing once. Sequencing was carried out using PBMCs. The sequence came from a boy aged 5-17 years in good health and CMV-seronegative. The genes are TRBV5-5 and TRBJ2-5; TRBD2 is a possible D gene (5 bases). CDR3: CASSSQLEGPETQYF. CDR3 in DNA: TGTGCCAGCAGCTCCCAATTAGAGGGCCCGGAGACCCAGTACTTC.